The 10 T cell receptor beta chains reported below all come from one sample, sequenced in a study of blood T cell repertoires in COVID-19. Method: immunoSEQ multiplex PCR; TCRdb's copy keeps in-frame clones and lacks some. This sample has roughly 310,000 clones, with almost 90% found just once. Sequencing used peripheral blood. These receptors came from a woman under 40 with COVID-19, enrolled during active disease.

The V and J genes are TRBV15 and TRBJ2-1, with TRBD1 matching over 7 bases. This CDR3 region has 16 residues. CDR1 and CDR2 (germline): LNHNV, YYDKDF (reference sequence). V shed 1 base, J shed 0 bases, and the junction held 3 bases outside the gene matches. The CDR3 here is CATSRVRGPSYNEQFF. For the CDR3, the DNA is TGTGCCACCAGCAGAGTGAGGGGGCCCTCCTACAATGAGCAGTTCTTC.

CDR3 sequence (DNA): TGTGCCAGTAGTTTTCTCTTGGGCCCGAACACTGAAGCTTTCTTT. Protein sequence: CASSFLLGPNTEAFF. This rearrangement joins TRBV19 to TRBJ1-1; D is ambiguous. The CDR3 covers 15 residues. Germline-derived CDR1 and CDR2 are LNHDA and SQIVND (reference sequence). V shed 5 bases and J shed 1 base, with 14 bases lying between them.

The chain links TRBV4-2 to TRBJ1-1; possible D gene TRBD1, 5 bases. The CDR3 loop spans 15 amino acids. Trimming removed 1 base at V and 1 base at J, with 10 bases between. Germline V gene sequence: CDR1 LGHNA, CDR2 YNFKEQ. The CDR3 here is CASSQGRQPNTEAFF. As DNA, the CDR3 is TGTGCCAGCAGCCAAGGGCGACAGCCGAACACTGAAGCTTTCTTT.

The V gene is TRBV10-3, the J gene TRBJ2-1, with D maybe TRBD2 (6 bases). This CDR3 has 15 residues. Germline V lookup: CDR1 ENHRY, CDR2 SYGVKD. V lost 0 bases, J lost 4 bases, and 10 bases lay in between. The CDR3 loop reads CAISESAGLYNEQFF. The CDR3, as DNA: TGTGCCATCAGTGAGTCGGCGGGGCTTTACAATGAGCAGTTCTTC.

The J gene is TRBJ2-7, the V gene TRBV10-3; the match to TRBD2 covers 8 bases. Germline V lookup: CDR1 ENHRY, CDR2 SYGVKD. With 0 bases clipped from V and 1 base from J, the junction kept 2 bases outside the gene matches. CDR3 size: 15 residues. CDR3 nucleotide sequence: TGTGCCATCAGTGAGTCAGGACTAGCTTCCTACGAGCAGTACTTC. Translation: CAISESGLASYEQYF.

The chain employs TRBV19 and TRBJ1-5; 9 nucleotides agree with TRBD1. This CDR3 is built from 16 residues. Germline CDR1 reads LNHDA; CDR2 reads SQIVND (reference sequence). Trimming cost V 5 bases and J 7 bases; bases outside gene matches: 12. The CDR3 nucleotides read TGTGCCAGTAGTCCGTACTCAACAGGGGGCGAGCAGCCCCAGCATTTT. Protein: CASSPYSTGGEQPQHF.

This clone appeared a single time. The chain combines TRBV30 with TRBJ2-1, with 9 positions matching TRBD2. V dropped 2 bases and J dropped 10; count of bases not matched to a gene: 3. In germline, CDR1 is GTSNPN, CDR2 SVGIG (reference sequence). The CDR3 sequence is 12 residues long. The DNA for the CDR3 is TGTGCCTGGAGTATGAGCGGGAGGGAGCAGTTCTTC. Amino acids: CAWSMSGREQFF.

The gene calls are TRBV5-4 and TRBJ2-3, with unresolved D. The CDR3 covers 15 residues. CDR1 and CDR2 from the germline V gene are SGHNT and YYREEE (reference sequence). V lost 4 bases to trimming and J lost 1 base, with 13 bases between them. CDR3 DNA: TGTGCCAGCAGCCTCCTCGGGTCCGGCACAGATACGCAGTATTTT. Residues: CASSLLGSGTDTQYF.

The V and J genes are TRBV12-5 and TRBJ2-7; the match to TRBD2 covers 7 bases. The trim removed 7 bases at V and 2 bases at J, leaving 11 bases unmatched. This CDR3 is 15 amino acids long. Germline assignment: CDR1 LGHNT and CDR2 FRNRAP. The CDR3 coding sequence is TGTGCTAGTGCCAACGGGACTATTAGAGCCTACGAGCAGTACTTC. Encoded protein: CASANGTIRAYEQYF.

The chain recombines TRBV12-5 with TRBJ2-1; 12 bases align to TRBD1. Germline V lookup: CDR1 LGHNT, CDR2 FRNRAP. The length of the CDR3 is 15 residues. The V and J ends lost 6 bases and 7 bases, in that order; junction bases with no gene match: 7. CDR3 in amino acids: CASGPRDRGRNEQFF. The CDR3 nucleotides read TGTGCTAGTGGGCCGCGGGACAGGGGGCGGAATGAGCAGTTCTTC.